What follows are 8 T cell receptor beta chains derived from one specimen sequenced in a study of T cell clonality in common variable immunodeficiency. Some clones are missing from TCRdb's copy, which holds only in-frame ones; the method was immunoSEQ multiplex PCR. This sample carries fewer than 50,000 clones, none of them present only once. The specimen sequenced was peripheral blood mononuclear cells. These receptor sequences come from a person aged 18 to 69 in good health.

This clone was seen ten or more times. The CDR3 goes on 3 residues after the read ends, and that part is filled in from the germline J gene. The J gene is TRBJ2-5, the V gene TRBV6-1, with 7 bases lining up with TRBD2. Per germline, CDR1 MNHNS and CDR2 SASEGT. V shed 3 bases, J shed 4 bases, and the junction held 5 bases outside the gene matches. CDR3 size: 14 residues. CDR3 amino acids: CASSDRGSRETQYF. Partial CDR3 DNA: TGTGCCAGCAGTGACCGCGGGAGTAGAGAGACC.

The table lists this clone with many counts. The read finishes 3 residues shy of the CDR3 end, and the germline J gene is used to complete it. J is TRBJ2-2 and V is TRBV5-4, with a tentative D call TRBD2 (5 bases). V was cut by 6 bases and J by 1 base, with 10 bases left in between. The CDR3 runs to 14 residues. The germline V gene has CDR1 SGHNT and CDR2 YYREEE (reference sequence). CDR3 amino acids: CASIGEGNTGELFF. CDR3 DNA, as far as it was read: TGTGCCAGCATCGGCGAGGGGAACACCGGGGAG. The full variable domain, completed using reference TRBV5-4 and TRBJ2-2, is ETGVTQSPTHLIKTRGQQVTLRCSSQSGHNTVSWYQQALGQGPQFIFQYYREEENGRGNFPPRFSGLQFPNYSSELNVNALELDDSALYLCASIGEGNTGELFFGEGSRLTVL.

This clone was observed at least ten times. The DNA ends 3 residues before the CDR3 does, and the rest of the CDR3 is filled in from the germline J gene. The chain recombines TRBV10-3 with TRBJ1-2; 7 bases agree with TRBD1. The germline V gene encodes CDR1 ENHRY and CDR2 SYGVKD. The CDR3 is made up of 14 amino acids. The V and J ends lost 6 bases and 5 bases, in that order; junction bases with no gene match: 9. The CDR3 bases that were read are TGTGCCATCAGCCCCGGGACAGATCTATATGGC. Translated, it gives CAISPGTDLYG. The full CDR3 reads CAISPGTDLYGYTF.

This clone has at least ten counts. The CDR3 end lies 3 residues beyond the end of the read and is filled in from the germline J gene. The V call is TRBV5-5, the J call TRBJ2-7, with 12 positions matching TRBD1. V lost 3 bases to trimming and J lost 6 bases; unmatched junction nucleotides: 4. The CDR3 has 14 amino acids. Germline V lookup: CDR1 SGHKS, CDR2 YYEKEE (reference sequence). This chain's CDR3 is CASSYGTGGLEQYF. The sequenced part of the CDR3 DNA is TGTGCCAGCAGCTACGGGACAGGGGGCCTCGAG.

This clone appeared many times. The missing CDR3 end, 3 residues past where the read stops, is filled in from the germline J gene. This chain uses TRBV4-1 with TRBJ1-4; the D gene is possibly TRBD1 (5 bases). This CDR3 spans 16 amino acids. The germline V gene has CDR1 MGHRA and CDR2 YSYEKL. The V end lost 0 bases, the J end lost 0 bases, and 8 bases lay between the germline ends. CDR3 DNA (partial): TGCGCCAGCAGCCAAGATCAGGGTTCAACTAATGAAAAA. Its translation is CASSQDQGSTNEK. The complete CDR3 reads CASSQDQGSTNEKLFF.

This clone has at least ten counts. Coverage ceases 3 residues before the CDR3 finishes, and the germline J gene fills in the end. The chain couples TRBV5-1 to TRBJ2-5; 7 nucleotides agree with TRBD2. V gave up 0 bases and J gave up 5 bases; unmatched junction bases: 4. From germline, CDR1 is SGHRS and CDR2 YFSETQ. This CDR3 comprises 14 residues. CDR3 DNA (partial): TGCGCCAGCAGCTTGGGGGGGGGTCTGGAGACC. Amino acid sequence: CASSLGGGLET. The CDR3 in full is CASSLGGGLETQYF.

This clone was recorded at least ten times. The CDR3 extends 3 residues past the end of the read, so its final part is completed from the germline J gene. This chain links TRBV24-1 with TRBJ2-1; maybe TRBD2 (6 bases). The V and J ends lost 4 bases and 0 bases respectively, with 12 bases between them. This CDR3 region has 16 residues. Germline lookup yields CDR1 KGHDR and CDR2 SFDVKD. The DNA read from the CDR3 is TGTGCCACCAGTGACTGGGGGGTCAGCTCCTACAATGAG. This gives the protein CATSDWGVSSYNE. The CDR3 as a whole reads CATSDWGVSSYNEQFF.

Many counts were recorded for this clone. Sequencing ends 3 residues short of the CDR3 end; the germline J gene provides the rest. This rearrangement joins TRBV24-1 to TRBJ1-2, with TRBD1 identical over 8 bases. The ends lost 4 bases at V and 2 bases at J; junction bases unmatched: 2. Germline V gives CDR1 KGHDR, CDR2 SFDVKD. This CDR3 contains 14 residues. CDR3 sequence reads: CATSDRTGNYGYTF. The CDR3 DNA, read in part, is TGTGCCACCAGTGACCGGACAGGGAACTATGGC.